The clone carrying this T cell receptor (beta chain) has just one count. Its specificity is not known. Trimming removed 4 bases at V and 2 bases at J, with 16 bases between. The germline CDR1 and CDR2 sequences are SGHNT and YYREEE (reference sequence). The CDR3 loop spans 17 amino acids. This sample was included in a study of cytomegalovirus exposure and HLA in healthy donors. Turning to the study itself: The same platform used for the 600 to 750 first-cohort repertoires was also used for the 95 to 150 validation repertoires, as a later analysis reported.

Study-wide results and caveats: Researchers counted around 170 TCR beta chains as cytomegalovirus-associated.

Profiling relied on immunoSEQ multiplex PCR, and the TCRdb table lists in-frame clones only, not all of them. The sample lists about 49,000 clones; about 93% were seen once. The TCR comes from a woman under 30 in good health and CMV-seropositive. Sequencing was done on a sample of PBMCs. This chain links TRBV5-4 with TRBJ2-6; TRBD1 might be the D (5 bases). The CDR3 loop is CASSPKQVLAGANVLTF. CDR3 bases: TGTGCCAGCAGCCCGAAACAGGTATTGGCTGGGGCCAACGTCCTGACTTTC.